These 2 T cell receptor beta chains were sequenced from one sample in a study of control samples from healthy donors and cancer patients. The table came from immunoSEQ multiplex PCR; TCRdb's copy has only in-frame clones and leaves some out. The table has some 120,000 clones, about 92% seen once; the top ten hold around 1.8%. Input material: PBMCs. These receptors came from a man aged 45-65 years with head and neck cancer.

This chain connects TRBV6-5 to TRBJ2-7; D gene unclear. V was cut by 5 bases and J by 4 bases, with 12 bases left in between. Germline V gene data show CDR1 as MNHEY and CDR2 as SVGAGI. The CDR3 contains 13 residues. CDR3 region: CASSPLLGYEQYF. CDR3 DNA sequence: TGTGCCAGCAGTCCCCTTCTAGGATACGAGCAGTACTTC.

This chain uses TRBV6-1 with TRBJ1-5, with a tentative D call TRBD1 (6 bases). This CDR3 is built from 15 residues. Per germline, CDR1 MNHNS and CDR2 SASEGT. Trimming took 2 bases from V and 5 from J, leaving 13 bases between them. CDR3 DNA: TGTGCCAGCAGTGAACTACGAACAGGGTATCAGCCCCAGCATTTT. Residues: CASSELRTGYQPQHF.